The 14 T cell receptor beta chains reported below all come from one sample, sequenced in a study of CD8+ T cells in alopecia areata (dated by TCRdb to the late 2010s). The method behind the library was the immunoSEQ multiplex PCR assay. RNA was extracted from all samples and reverse transcribed into cDNA, which served as template for TCR sequencing. TCRdb carries this immuneACCESS record with in-frame sequences only. Its versions omit some clonotypes, under half of them owing to an unresolved V gene in the studies checked, with the rest unexplained. The sample yields more than 75,000 clones; 41% were counted once. Clones ranked in the top ten supply approximately 1.5% of the sample. Sequenced material: CD4+ T cells sorted from blood. Every receptor here comes from a human donor with alopecia areata.

This clone was seen a few times. The gene calls are TRBV29-1 and TRBJ1-1; D not certain. Trimming stripped 6 bases from V and 1 base from J, with 12 bases between. This CDR3 has 13 amino acids. The germline CDR1 and CDR2 sequences are SQVTM and ANQGSEA. DNA of the CDR3: TGCAGCGTCCCCGAGTTAGGGAACACTGAAGCTTTCTTT. Translation: CSVPELGNTEAFF.

A few counts support this clone. The rearrangement joins TRBV29-1 to TRBJ1-1, with a weak D call TRBD1 (6 bases). The V end lost 3 bases, the J end lost 1 base, and 9 bases lay between the germline ends. The germline V gene has CDR1 SQVTM and CDR2 ANQGSEA. The length of the CDR3 is 13 residues. Written as DNA, the CDR3 is TGCAGCGTTGATAGACAGGAGAACACTGAAGCTTTCTTT. The encoded protein is CSVDRQENTEAFF.

In this sample, this clone turned up a few times. This rearrangement joins TRBV5-4 to TRBJ2-2; TRBD2 is a possible D gene (6 bases). CDR3 length: 16 amino acids. V lost 3 bases and J 1 base, leaving 13 bases between the germline ends. CDR1 and CDR2 from the germline V gene are SGHNT and YYREEE (reference sequence). CDR3 protein: CASSWGELLNTGELFF. The CDR3 nucleotides are TGTGCCAGCAGCTGGGGGGAACTACTGAACACCGGGGAGCTGTTTTTT. The entire variable domain, with the rest obtained from reference TRBV5-4 and TRBJ2-2, is as follows: ETGVTQSPTHLIKTRGQQVTLRCSSQSGHNTVSWYQQALGQGPQFIFQYYREEENGRGNFPPRFSGLQFPNYSSELNVNALELDDSALYLCASSWGELLNTGELFFGEGSRLTVL.

This clone was recorded a few times. In the same sample, other DNA sequences code for this CDR3. J is TRBJ2-3 and V is TRBV28; no clear D. V lost 6 bases, J lost 0 bases, and 4 bases lay in between. This CDR3 region has 12 residues. Germline V gene data show CDR1 as MDHEN and CDR2 as SYDVKM. The CDR3 DNA is TGTGCCAGCAGGCGGAGCACAGATACGCAGTATTTT. Protein: CASRRSTDTQYF.

The chain has TRBV30 and TRBJ1-1; unclear D gene. CDR1 is GTSNPN, CDR2 SVGIG, per germline (reference sequence). Trimming took off 1 base at V and 0 bases at J, with 12 bases between the two ends. The CDR3 is 15 residues long. The CDR3 sequence: CAWSGRSRLNTEAFF. The CDR3 nucleotides read TGTGCCTGGAGTGGAAGGTCTCGTTTGAACACTGAAGCTTTCTTT.

The chain joins TRBV2 to TRBJ2-5, with D unclear. Trimming took off 6 bases at V and 0 bases at J, with 11 bases between the two ends. This CDR3 has 14 residues. Germline loops: CDR1 SNHLY, CDR2 FYNNEI. The DNA of the CDR3 is TGTGCCAGCAGCCGCACATCAAACCAAGAGACCCAGTACTTC. It specifies CASSRTSNQETQYF.

This clone was observed a handful of times. In DNA, the CDR3 is TGTGCCAGCAGCCTAACCTCTCTAGCGGGAGTTTTGGATACGCAGTATTTT. Amino acids: CASSLTSLAGVLDTQYF. This chain uses TRBV28 with TRBJ2-3; 10 bases align to TRBD2. Trimming removed 6 bases from V and 6 bases from J; junction bases left unmatched: 15. The CDR3 has 17 amino acids. Germline assignment: CDR1 MDHEN and CDR2 SYDVKM.

V is TRBV29-1 and J is TRBJ1-2; 7 bases agree with TRBD1. There are 13 residues in the CDR3. From germline, CDR1 is SQVTM and CDR2 ANQGSEA. The CDR3 bases are TGCAGTGTTAGACAGGGTAATGACTATGGCTACACCTTC. This codes for CSVRQGNDYGYTF.

This clone was counted only a few times. Germline and junction disagree at one end, which may indicate a read error. The V gene is TRBV28, the J gene TRBJ2-7; a weak D match, TRBD1 (5 bases). This CDR3 contains 13 residues. The germline CDR1 and CDR2 sequences are MDHEN and SYDVKM. The DNA for the CDR3 is TGTGCCAGCAGTCAGACGCGGACAAGCCCACTGCACTTC. This gives the protein CASSQTRTSPLHF.

J is TRBJ2-1 and V is TRBV5-1; TRBD1 aligns across 7 bases. Germline V CDR1 and CDR2: SGHRS, YFSETQ. CDR3 length: 17 residues. V lost 4 bases, J lost 2 bases, and 12 bases stayed unmatched. The CDR3 reads CASSPRTRGQTYNEQFF. Written as DNA, the CDR3 is TGCGCCAGCAGCCCTCGGACGAGGGGGCAAACCTACAATGAGCAGTTCTTC.

The genes are TRBV7-2 and TRBJ2-3; 10 bases line up with TRBD2. The CDR3 runs to 16 residues. In germline, CDR1 is SGHTA, CDR2 FQGNSA. With V trimmed by 1 base and J by 4 bases, 5 bases remained unmatched. The CDR3 loop is CASSLVKRGGADTQYF. CDR3 coding DNA: TGTGCCAGCAGCTTAGTGAAGCGGGGGGGCGCAGATACGCAGTATTTT.

The chain is built from TRBV30 and TRBJ2-2; 11 bases agree with TRBD1. The CDR3 loop spans 16 amino acids. V lost 1 base, J lost 7 bases, and 8 bases stayed unmatched. Germline V gene data show CDR1 as GTSNPN and CDR2 as SVGIG (reference sequence). The DNA for the CDR3 is TGTGCCTGGAGTGGATCGGGACAGGGGGTAATCGGGGAGCTGTTTTTT. It specifies CAWSGSGQGVIGELFF.

The chain uses TRBV20-1 and TRBJ2-1; D is uncertain. The germline gives CDR1 DFQATT, CDR2 SNEGSKA (reference sequence). V was clipped by 6 bases and J by 3 bases, with 6 bases between them. This CDR3 is 11 amino acids long. In DNA form, the CDR3 reads TGCAGTGCCCGAATCTACAATGAGCAGTTCTTC. This gives the protein CSARIYNEQFF.

This clone was detected only a few times. The V call is TRBV7-2, the J call TRBJ1-1; weak D call: TRBD1 (5 bases). Germline lookup yields CDR1 SGHTA and CDR2 FQGNSA. The CDR3 sequence is 13 residues long. Trimming stripped 1 base from V and 11 bases from J, with 14 bases between. CDR3 region: CASSLGGRVSAFF. The CDR3 DNA follows: TGTGCCAGCAGCTTAGGTGGCAGGGTGTCGGCTTTCTTT.